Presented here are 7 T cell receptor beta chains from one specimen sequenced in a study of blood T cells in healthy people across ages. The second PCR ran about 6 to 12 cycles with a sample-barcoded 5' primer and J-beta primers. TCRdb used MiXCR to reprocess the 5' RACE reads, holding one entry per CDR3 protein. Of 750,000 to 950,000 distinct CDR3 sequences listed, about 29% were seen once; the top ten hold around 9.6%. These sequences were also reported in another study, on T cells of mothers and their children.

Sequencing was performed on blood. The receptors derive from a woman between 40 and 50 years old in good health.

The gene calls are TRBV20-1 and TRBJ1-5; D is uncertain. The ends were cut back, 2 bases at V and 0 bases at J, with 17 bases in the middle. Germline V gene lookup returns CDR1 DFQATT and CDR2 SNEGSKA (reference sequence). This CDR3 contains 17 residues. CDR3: CSARTRFGRGSNQPQHF. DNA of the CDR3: TGCAGTGCTAGAACCCGCTTCGGGCGGGGTAGCAATCAGCCCCAGCATTTT.

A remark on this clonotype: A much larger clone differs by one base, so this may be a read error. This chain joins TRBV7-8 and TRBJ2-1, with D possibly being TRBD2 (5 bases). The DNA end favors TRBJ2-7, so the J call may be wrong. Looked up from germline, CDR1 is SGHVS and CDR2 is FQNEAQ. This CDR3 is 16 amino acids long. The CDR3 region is CASSPIARVSYNEQYF. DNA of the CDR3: TGTGCCAGCAGCCCCATCGCGAGGGTATCCTACAATGAGCAGTACTTC.

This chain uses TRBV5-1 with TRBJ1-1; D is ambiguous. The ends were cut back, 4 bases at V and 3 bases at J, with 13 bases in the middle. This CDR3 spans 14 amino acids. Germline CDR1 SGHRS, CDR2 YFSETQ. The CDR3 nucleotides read TGCGCCAGCAGCATCGGAGGAATGGACACTGAAGCTTTCTTT. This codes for CASSIGGMDTEAFF.

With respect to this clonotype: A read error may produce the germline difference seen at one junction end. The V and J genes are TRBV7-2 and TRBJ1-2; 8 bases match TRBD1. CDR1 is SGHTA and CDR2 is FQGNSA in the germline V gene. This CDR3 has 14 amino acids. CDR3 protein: CAGSPRTGSYGYTF. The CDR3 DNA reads TGTGCCGGCAGCCCCCGGACAGGGTCCTATGGCTACACCTTC.

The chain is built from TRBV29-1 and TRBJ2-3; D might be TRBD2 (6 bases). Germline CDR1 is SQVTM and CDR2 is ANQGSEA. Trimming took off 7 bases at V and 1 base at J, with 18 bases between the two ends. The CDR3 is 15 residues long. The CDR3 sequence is CSAPKTGGRTDTQYF. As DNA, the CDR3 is TGCAGCGCCCCCAAGACCGGGGGACGCACAGATACGCAGTATTTT.

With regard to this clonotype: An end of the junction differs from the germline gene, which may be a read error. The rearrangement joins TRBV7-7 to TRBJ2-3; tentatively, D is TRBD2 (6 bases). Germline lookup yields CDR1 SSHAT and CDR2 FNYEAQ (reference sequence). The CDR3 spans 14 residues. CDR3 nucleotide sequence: TGTGCTAGCAGCTTATCGGAGGGGTCCGATACGCAGTATTTT. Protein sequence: CASSLSEGSDTQYF.

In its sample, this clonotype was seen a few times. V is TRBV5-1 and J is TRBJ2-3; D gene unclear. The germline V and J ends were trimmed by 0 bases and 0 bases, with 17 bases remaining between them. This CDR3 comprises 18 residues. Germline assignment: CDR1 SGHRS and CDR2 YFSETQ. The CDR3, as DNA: TGCGCCAGCAGCTTGGGTGAACGAGGCGGTGCTAGCACAGATACGCAGTATTTT. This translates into CASSLGERGGASTDTQYF.